The 10 T cell receptor beta chains in this list originate from one sample, sequenced in a study of T cell responses to AZD1222 COVID-19 vaccine. Clones were sequenced by immunoSEQ multiplex PCR, and TCRdb holds only the in-frame ones, with some missing. The sample carries under 150,000 clones, roughly 90% recorded once. The material sequenced was peripheral blood, taken on day 0 of AZD1222 vaccination. Every receptor here comes from an adult in good health.

The chain has TRBV5-1 and TRBJ2-3; 15 nucleotides agree with TRBD2. V dropped 4 bases and J dropped 4; count of bases not matched to a gene: 1. The CDR3 has 15 amino acids. The germline V gene encodes CDR1 SGHRS and CDR2 YFSETQ. The chain's CDR3 is CASSRTSGRADTQYF. DNA for the CDR3: TGCGCCAGCAGCCGGACTAGCGGGAGGGCAGATACGCAGTATTTT. The whole variable domain, remainder taken from reference TRBV5-1 and TRBJ2-3, is KAGVTQTPRYLIKTRGQQVTLSCSPISGHRSVSWYQQTPGQGLQFLFEYFSETQRNKGNFPGRFSGRQFSNSRSEMNVSTLELGDSALYLCASSRTSGRADTQYFGPGTRLTVL.

The chain has TRBV5-5 and TRBJ2-5; possibly TRBD1 for D (5 bases). Trimming pared 4 bases from V and 5 bases from J, leaving 12 bases between. CDR3 length: 13 amino acids. Germline V lookup: CDR1 SGHKS, CDR2 YYEKEE (reference sequence). The CDR3 is CASSTGHPETQYF. CDR3 DNA: TGTGCCAGCAGCACCGGACACCCCGAGACCCAGTACTTC.

In its sample, this clone was seen once. J is TRBJ2-7 and V is TRBV10-3; perhaps TRBD1 as D (7 bases). Germline V gene sequence: CDR1 ENHRY, CDR2 SYGVKD. Trimming stripped 7 bases from V and 0 bases from J, with 13 bases between. The CDR3 has 14 amino acids. CDR3 DNA sequence: TGTGCCATCAACAACAGGGGACTCTCCTACGAGCAGTACTTC. Encoded protein: CAINNRGLSYEQYF.

The J gene is TRBJ1-1, the V gene TRBV19; 9 nucleotides align to TRBD1. CDR1 is LNHDA, CDR2 SQIVND, per germline (reference sequence). This CDR3 spans 14 amino acids. Germline trimming cut 3 bases from V and 4 bases from J; bases unmatched to any gene: 3. The CDR3 DNA follows: TGTGCCAGTAGTATGACAGGGGGAAGCACTGAAGCTTTCTTT. This translates into CASSMTGGSTEAFF.

This chain joins TRBV6-5 and TRBJ1-2; weak D call: TRBD1 (6 bases). V was pared by 10 bases and J by 14 bases, with 20 bases between. The CDR3 is made up of 11 amino acids. From germline, CDR1 is MNHEY and CDR2 SVGAGI. This chain's CDR3 is CATISGFTGTF. The DNA of the CDR3 is TGTGCCACAATTTCCGGGTTTACAGGGACCTTC.

This chain connects TRBV4-1 to TRBJ1-5; D call uncertain. V lost 1 base and J 11 bases, leaving 9 bases between the germline ends. CDR3 size: 12 residues. Germline-derived CDR1 and CDR2 are MGHRA and YSYEKL. The CDR3 region has the DNA TGCGCCAGCAGCCAAGGGGTGGGTACCCAGCATTTT. It codes for CASSQGVGTQHF.

CDR3: CASSYSRFESSYEQYF. The CDR3 DNA reads as TGTGCCAGCAGTTACTCGAGGTTTGAGAGTTCCTACGAGCAGTACTTC. The genes are TRBV6-5 and TRBJ2-7; D call uncertain. The CDR3 runs 16 residues. CDR1 is MNHEY, CDR2 SVGAGI, per germline. The V and J ends lost 0 bases and 1 base respectively, with 13 bases between them.

V is TRBV2 and J is TRBJ2-1; TRBD2 aligns across 7 bases. The J segment lost 5 bases and the V segment lost 2 bases, leaving 3 bases of the junction unmatched. The CDR3 has 14 amino acids. Germline CDR1 SNHLY, CDR2 FYNNEI. The CDR3 loop reads CASSEIAGDNEQFF. The DNA for the CDR3 is TGTGCCAGCAGTGAAATTGCGGGAGACAATGAGCAGTTCTTC.

This rearrangement joins TRBV7-8 to TRBJ1-2; D is undetermined. Germline CDR1 reads SGHVS; CDR2 reads FQNEAQ. CDR3 length equals 13 residues. The V and J ends lost 3 bases and 2 bases respectively, with 7 bases between them. The CDR3 reads CASSLGMNYGYTF. In nucleotides, the CDR3 is TGTGCCAGCAGCTTGGGGATGAACTATGGCTACACCTTC.

V usage is TRBV5-1 and J usage is TRBJ2-7; TRBD1 matches at 8 bases. Trimming cost V 3 bases and J 3 bases; bases outside gene matches: 11. The CDR3 length is 16 residues. Germline V gene sequence: CDR1 SGHRS, CDR2 YFSETQ. DNA of the CDR3: TGCGCCAGCAGCTCGGGCCCAGGACAGGGAGTCTACGAGCAGTACTTC. It is translated as CASSSGPGQGVYEQYF.